What follows is one TCR beta chain and its context. Distinct nucleotide sequences in the sample also encode this CDR3. The data belong to a study of T cells after somatic rescue of genetic block. The CDR3 extends over 14 amino acids. V was pared by 3 bases and J by 0 bases, with 8 bases between. The germline gives CDR1 LNHDA, CDR2 SQIVND (reference sequence). Assay: immunoSEQ multiplex PCR; the TCRdb copy retains only in-frame clones and omits some. Of around 100,000 clones in the sample, 75% to 95% were seen once. Specimen: peripheral blood mononuclear cells (PBMCs). The chain uses TRBV19 and TRBJ1-1; D gene ambiguous. This clonotype was obtained from a woman aged 18-29 years. The CDR3 is CASSMGRLNTEAFF. The CDR3 region has the DNA TGTGCCAGTAGTATGGGCAGGTTGAACACTGAAGCTTTCTTT.